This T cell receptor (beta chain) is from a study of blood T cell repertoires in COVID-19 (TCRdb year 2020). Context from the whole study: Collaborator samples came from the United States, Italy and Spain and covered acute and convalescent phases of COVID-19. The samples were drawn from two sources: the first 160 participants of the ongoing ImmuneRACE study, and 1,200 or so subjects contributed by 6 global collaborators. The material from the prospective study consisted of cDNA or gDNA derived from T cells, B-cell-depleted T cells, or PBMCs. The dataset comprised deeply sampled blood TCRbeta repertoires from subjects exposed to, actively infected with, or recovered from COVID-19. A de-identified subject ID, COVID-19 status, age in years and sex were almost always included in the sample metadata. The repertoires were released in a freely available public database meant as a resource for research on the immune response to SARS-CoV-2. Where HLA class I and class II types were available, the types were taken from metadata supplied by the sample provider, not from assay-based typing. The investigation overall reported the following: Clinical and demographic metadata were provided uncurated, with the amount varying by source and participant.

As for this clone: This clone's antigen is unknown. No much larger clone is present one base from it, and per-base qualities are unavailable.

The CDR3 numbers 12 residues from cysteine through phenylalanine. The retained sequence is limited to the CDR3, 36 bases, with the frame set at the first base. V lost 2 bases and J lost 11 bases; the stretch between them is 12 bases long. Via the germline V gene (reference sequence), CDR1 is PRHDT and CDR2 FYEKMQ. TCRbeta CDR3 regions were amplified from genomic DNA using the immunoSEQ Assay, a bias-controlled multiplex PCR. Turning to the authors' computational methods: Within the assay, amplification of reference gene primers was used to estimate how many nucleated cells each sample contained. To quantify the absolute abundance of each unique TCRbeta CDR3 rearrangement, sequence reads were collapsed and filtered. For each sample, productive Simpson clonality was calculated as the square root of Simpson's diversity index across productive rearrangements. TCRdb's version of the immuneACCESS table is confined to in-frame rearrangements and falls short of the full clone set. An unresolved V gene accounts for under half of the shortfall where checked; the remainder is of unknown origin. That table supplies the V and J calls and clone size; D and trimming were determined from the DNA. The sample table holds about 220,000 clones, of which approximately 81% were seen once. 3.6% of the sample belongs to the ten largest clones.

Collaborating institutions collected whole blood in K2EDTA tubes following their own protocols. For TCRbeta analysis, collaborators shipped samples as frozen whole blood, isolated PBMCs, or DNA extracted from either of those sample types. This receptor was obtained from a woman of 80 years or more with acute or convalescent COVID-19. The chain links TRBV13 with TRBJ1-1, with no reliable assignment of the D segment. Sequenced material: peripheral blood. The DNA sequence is TGTGCCAGCAGCTTAAACCAGGCCTCGGCTTTCTTT. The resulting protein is CASSLNQASAFF.